One and the same sample provided the 29 T cell receptor beta chains below, sequenced in a study of T cells in localized non-small cell lung cancer. Libraries were prepared by immunoSEQ multiplex PCR; TCRdb keeps only in-frame clonotypes and omits some of them. The sample records fewer than 2,000 clones, approximately 23% being singletons. Material: normal lung tissue next to the tumor, obtained before any cancer treatment. The receptor source for this set is a woman aged 40-69 years with stage I lung adenocarcinoma.

Judged by abundance, this clone is medium-sized. The chain joins TRBV11-3 to TRBJ2-1; TRBD2 matches at 8 bases. V was clipped by 4 bases and J by 6 bases; unmatched bases: 8. CDR1 is SGHNT and CDR2 is YENEEA in the germline V gene. CDR3 length: 15 residues. CDR3 bases: TGTGCCAGCAGCTACGACTCGAGCGGGGGCAATGAGCAGTTCTTC. Translated: CASSYDSSGGNEQFF. The variable domain in full, completed from reference TRBV11-3 and TRBJ2-1, reads EAGVVQSPRYKIIEKKQPVAFWCNPISGHNTLYWYLQNLGQGPELLIRYENEEAVDDSQLPKDRFSAERLKGVDSTLKIQPAELGDSAVYLCASSYDSSGGNEQFFGPGTRLTVL.

In its sample, this clone was seen once. This sequence joins TRBV6-8 and TRBJ1-4; D is uncertain. V lost 6 bases, J lost 7 bases, and 21 bases lay in between. Germline lookup yields CDR1 MNHGY and CDR2 SAAAGT. This CDR3 contains 16 residues. The CDR3 DNA reads as TGTGCCAGCAGCGATACTAAGGGTCTTTTAGGTGAAAAACTGTTTTTT. The encoded protein is CASSDTKGLLGEKLFF.

The V call is TRBV19, the J call TRBJ2-7; no definite D call. Germline loops: CDR1 LNHDA, CDR2 SQIVND (reference sequence). CDR3 length: 13 amino acids. The V end was cut by 5 bases, the J end by 6 bases, with 14 bases between. The CDR3 region is CASSPEGSSEQYF. In DNA form, the CDR3 reads TGTGCCAGTAGTCCGGAAGGGTCTTCCGAGCAGTACTTC.

Relative to its sample, this clone is medium-sized. CDR3 amino acids: CASSLTGTRNTGELFF. The CDR3 DNA sequence: TGCGCCAGCAGCCTAACCGGGACAAGGAACACCGGGGAGCTGTTTTTT. The J gene is TRBJ2-2, the V gene TRBV1; TRBD1 is taken as the D call from the table, unchecked against the DNA. TRBV1 is annotated as a pseudogene. The CDR3 contains 16 residues.

The sample holds a few counts of this clone. V usage is TRBV6-8 and J usage is TRBJ2-3; perhaps TRBD1 as D (6 bases). V lost 6 bases to trimming and J lost 0 bases, with 10 bases between them. The CDR3 runs to 14 residues. The germline CDR1 and CDR2 sequences are MNHGY and SAAAGT. The CDR3 DNA follows: TGTGCCAGCAGAAAACAGGGAAGCACAGATACGCAGTATTTT. Protein product: CASRKQGSTDTQYF.

V is TRBV6-8 and J is TRBJ2-5; no reliable D call. This CDR3 is 13 amino acids long. Trimming shortened V by 2 bases and J by 5 bases, and 9 bases separated the two germline ends. Germline-derived CDR1 and CDR2 are MNHGY and SAAAGT. The CDR3 DNA sequence: TGTGCCAGCAGTTACGCCAGTCGGGAGACCCAGTACTTC. Its translation: CASSYASRETQYF.

This sequence joins TRBV28 and TRBJ1-1; D is uncertain. V was shortened by 3 bases and J by 1 base, with 6 bases between the two germline ends. The germline gives CDR1 MDHEN, CDR2 SYDVKM. The CDR3 has 13 amino acids. DNA for the CDR3: TGTGCCAGCAGTTTTGCGGGGAACACTGAAGCTTTCTTT. Encoded protein: CASSFAGNTEAFF. Based on the CDR3 plus reference TRBV28 and TRBJ1-1, the full variable domain is DVKVTQSSRYLVKRTGEKVFLECVQDMDHENMFWYRQDPGLGLRLIYFSYDVKMKEKGDIPEGYSVSREKKERFSLILESASTNQTSMYLCASSFAGNTEAFFGQGTRLTVV.

The chain joins TRBV11-3 to TRBJ2-7; 9 nucleotides align to TRBD1. This CDR3 contains 15 residues. The V gene end was trimmed by 1 base and the J gene end by 5 bases; junction bases not matched to a gene: 6. Germline V lookup: CDR1 SGHNT, CDR2 YENEEA. CDR3 region: CASSLVGQGTHEQYF. CDR3 sequence (DNA): TGTGCCAGCAGCTTAGTAGGACAGGGGACCCACGAGCAGTACTTC. The entire variable domain, with the rest obtained from reference TRBV11-3 and TRBJ2-7, is as follows: EAGVVQSPRYKIIEKKQPVAFWCNPISGHNTLYWYLQNLGQGPELLIRYENEEAVDDSQLPKDRFSAERLKGVDSTLKIQPAELGDSAVYLCASSLVGQGTHEQYFGPGTRLTVT.

The table lists this clone with a few counts. The CDR3 DNA sequence: TGTGCCAGCAGTTACTCAAGCGGGGCCGTAAATACGCAGTATTTT. The encoded protein is CASSYSSGAVNTQYF. V and J are TRBV6-8 and TRBJ2-3, with 7 bases aligning to TRBD2. Germline loops: CDR1 MNHGY, CDR2 SAAAGT. This CDR3 spans 15 amino acids. The J segment lost 7 bases and the V segment lost 0 bases, leaving 7 bases of the junction unmatched.

The rearrangement joins TRBV6-9 to TRBJ2-1; TRBD1 aligns across 10 bases. The V segment lost 9 bases and the J segment 7 bases; nucleotides outside the gene matches: 6. The CDR3 has 13 amino acids. Germline loops: CDR1 MNHGY, CDR2 SVAAGI. Here the CDR3 reads CASGQGVKNEQFF. CDR3 coding DNA: TGTGCCAGTGGACAGGGGGTGAAGAATGAGCAGTTCTTC.

V is TRBV30 and J is TRBJ1-2; TRBD1 is a possible D gene (6 bases). The V end lost 1 base, the J end lost 10 bases, and 10 bases lay between the germline ends. This CDR3 has 11 amino acids. Germline V lookup: CDR1 GTSNPN, CDR2 SVGIG (reference sequence). The CDR3: CAWSEDSPYTF. CDR3 coding DNA: TGTGCCTGGAGTGAGGACAGCCCCTACACCTTC.

This clone was observed a handful of times. CDR3 loop: CASSLGWGRYEQYF. The CDR3 bases are TGTGCCAGTAGTCTCGGCTGGGGCCGCTACGAGCAGTACTTC. The chain recombines TRBV19 with TRBJ2-7; tentative D call: TRBD1 (5 bases). The V gene's germline CDR1 is LNHDA and CDR2 SQIVND (reference sequence). V was clipped by 5 bases and J by 3 bases, with 14 bases between them. The CDR3 runs to 14 residues.

The gene calls are TRBV5-1 and TRBJ1-5; the D gene is possibly TRBD1 (5 bases). The CDR3 is 16 amino acids. The V gene's germline CDR1 is SGHRS and CDR2 YFSETQ. Trimming stripped 2 bases from V and 4 bases from J, with 16 bases between. CDR3 region: CASSLSARTPNQPQHF. In DNA, the CDR3 is TGCGCCAGCAGCTTAAGTGCCAGGACACCTAATCAGCCCCAGCATTTT.

The gene calls are TRBV5-1 and TRBJ1-1; 7 bases are a match to TRBD1. The CDR3 has 14 residues. Germline lookup yields CDR1 SGHRS and CDR2 YFSETQ. The ends lost 4 bases at V and 4 bases at J; junction bases unmatched: 7. The CDR3 sequence: CASSLQGFATEAFF. DNA of the CDR3: TGCGCCAGCAGCCTACAGGGGTTTGCCACTGAAGCTTTCTTT.

This clone is labeled as medium-sized. The CDR3 nucleotides are TGTGCCAGCAGCGTAGCAGGATGGAGCGGGGAAACCGGGGAGCTGTTTTTT. Amino acid sequence: CASSVAGWSGETGELFF. This rearrangement joins TRBV9 to TRBJ2-2; 7 nucleotides agree with TRBD2. The CDR3 spans 17 residues. Losses at the gene ends were 0 bases for V and 5 bases for J; bases not matched to a gene: 10. CDR1 is SGDLS, CDR2 YYNGEE, per germline.

The chain employs TRBV19 and TRBJ2-1, with TRBD1 identical over 12 bases. V shed 3 bases and J 2 bases; nucleotides not matched to a gene: 8. The CDR3 has 18 amino acids. The germline V gene encodes CDR1 LNHDA and CDR2 SQIVND (reference sequence). CDR3 DNA sequence: TGTGCCAGTAGTATGAGGGGACAGGGGGCAGGGACCTACAATGAGCAGTTCTTC. Encoded protein: CASSMRGQGAGTYNEQFF.

This clone is classed as large. The rearrangement uses TRBV19 and TRBJ2-4; possibly TRBD2 for D (5 bases). V lost 3 bases and J lost 0, with 9 bases in between. Germline lookup yields CDR1 LNHDA and CDR2 SQIVND (reference sequence). The CDR3 length is 15 residues. The CDR3 reads CASSIQGGAKNIQYF. CDR3 DNA sequence: TGTGCCAGTAGTATCCAAGGAGGAGCCAAAAACATTCAGTACTTC.

This clone was observed a few times. The rearrangement links TRBV9 to TRBJ2-1, with D hard to call. Germline V gene data show CDR1 as SGDLS and CDR2 as YYNGEE. The CDR3 extends over 14 amino acids. V was cut by 0 bases and J by 3 bases, with 7 bases left in between. CDR3 in DNA: TGTGCCAGCAGCGTAGGGGTAGGCTACAATGAGCAGTTCTTC. Translated: CASSVGVGYNEQFF.

This chain links TRBV30 with TRBJ2-7, with TRBD1 identical over 8 bases. The CDR3 runs 14 residues. V lost 4 bases to trimming and J lost 2 bases; unmatched junction nucleotides: 7. Germline CDR1 and CDR2: GTSNPN and SVGIG (reference sequence). In DNA form, the CDR3 reads TGTGCCTGGAAGAAACAGGGGGGAACCTACGAGCAGTACTTC. Its protein is CAWKKQGGTYEQYF.

The V and J genes are TRBV9 and TRBJ2-2; TRBD2 matches at 9 bases. Germline V gene sequence: CDR1 SGDLS, CDR2 YYNGEE. The CDR3 contains 16 residues. After removal of 0 bases from V and 6 bases from J, the junction contained 6 bases not matched to a gene. CDR3 sequence: CASSVEGTSYAGELFF. CDR3 DNA: TGTGCCAGCAGCGTAGAAGGGACTAGCTACGCCGGGGAGCTGTTTTTT.

The chain combines TRBV9 with TRBJ1-6; D unclear. CDR3 size: 16 residues. CDR1 and CDR2 (germline): SGDLS, YYNGEE. Trimming took 6 bases from V and 10 from J, leaving 23 bases between them. The CDR3 is CASKMEGVGEKSPLHF. CDR3 DNA: TGTGCCAGCAAGATGGAGGGAGTCGGTGAAAAATCACCCCTCCACTTT.

This clone has only a few counts. The gene calls are TRBV9 and TRBJ2-2; possible D gene TRBD1, 6 bases. The V gene lost 4 bases and the J gene lost 5 bases, with 15 bases spanning the gap. CDR1 is SGDLS and CDR2 is YYNGEE in the germline V gene. This CDR3 has 15 residues. CDR3 loop: CASSPRDTFTGELFF. CDR3 bases: TGTGCCAGCAGCCCACGGGACACATTTACCGGGGAGCTGTTTTTT.

This clone was seen a handful of times. The chain is built from TRBV6-8 and TRBJ1-1; D perhaps matches TRBD1 (5 bases). V was cut by 2 bases and J by 11 bases, with 12 bases left in between. From germline, CDR1 is MNHGY and CDR2 SAAAGT. The CDR3 extends over 12 amino acids. The CDR3, as DNA: TGTGCCAGCAGTTACAAGGGGCCTAACGCTTTCTTT. Translated: CASSYKGPNAFF.

This clone occurred a few times. The chain carries TRBV11-3 and TRBJ1-3; D is undetermined. The germline V gene has CDR1 SGHNT and CDR2 YENEEA. This CDR3 has 17 amino acids. With 0 bases removed from V and 0 bases from J, the gap between germline ends came to 12 bases. This CDR3 is CASSLEVEGISGNTIYF. In DNA, the CDR3 is TGTGCCAGCAGCTTAGAGGTGGAGGGCATCTCTGGAAACACCATATATTTT.

This clone was seen only a few times. V usage is TRBV18 and J usage is TRBJ2-3; the D is unclear. The CDR3 has 14 amino acids. The V end was cut by 3 bases, the J end by 0 bases, with 7 bases between. Germline V gene lookup returns CDR1 KGHSH and CDR2 LQKENI. The CDR3 DNA follows: TGTGCCAGCTCACCTAAGACTAGCACAGATACGCAGTATTTT. Translated: CASSPKTSTDTQYF.

This clone is large within its sample. The CDR3 region has the DNA TGTGCCAGCGGGGCGGCGGTCGGGGTTGGTCTCACTGAAGCTTTCTTT. It specifies CASGAAVGVGLTEAFF. This chain uses TRBV6-8 with TRBJ1-1, with D perhaps TRBD1 (5 bases). CDR3 length: 16 amino acids. Germline CDR1 is MNHGY and CDR2 is SAAAGT. V shed 8 bases and J shed 4 bases, with 23 bases lying between them.

The CDR3 nucleotides are TGTGCCAGCAGTTACTCGTCAACAGGGTGGACCCAGTACTTC. Translated, it gives CASSYSSTGWTQYF. V and J are TRBV6-8 and TRBJ2-5; perhaps TRBD1 as D (6 bases). This CDR3 spans 14 amino acids. Germline lookup yields CDR1 MNHGY and CDR2 SAAAGT. Trimming stripped 0 bases from V and 7 bases from J, with 12 bases between.

This clone is medium-sized within its sample. The rearrangement links TRBV11-3 to TRBJ1-2; the match to TRBD1 covers 11 bases. The V and J ends lost 3 bases and 0 bases, in that order; junction bases with no gene match: 3. The CDR3 runs 16 residues. The germline CDR1 and CDR2 sequences are SGHNT and YENEEA. CDR3: CASSFGQGAANYGYTF. For the CDR3, the DNA is TGTGCCAGCAGCTTCGGACAGGGGGCTGCTAACTATGGCTACACCTTC.

There are a few counts of this clone. V and J are TRBV28 and TRBJ1-5; TRBD1 might be the D (6 bases). The V gene lost 3 bases and the J gene lost 4 bases, with 13 bases spanning the gap. The CDR3 spans 15 residues. Germline V gene data show CDR1 as MDHEN and CDR2 as SYDVKM. The CDR3 DNA is TGTGCCAGCAGTTTCCAGGACAGAGATAATCAGCCCCAGCATTTT. Residues: CASSFQDRDNQPQHF.